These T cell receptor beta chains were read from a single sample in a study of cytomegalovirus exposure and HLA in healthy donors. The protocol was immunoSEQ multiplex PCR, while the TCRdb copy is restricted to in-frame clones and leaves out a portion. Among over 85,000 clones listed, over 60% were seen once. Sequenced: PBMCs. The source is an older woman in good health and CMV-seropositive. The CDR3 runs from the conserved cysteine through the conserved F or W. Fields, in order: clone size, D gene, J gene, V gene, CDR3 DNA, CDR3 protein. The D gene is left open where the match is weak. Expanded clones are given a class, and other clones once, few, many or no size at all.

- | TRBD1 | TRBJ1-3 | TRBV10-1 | TGCGCCAGCAGTGAGATTAAGACAGGGGGTTTCTCTGGAAACACCATATATTTT | CASSEIKTGGFSGNTIYF
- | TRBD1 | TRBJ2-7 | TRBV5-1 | TGCGCCAGCAGCTGGGGCTTGACAGGGGTTAATTACGAGCAGTACTTC | CASSWGLTGVNYEQYF
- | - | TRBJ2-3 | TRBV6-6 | TGTGCCAGCAGTCGCCCAGGGGTTTCAGATACGCAGTATTTT | CASSRPGVSDTQYF
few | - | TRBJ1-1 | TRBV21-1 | TGTGCCAGCAGCAGGGAGGACACTGAAGCTTTCTTT | CASSREDTEAFF
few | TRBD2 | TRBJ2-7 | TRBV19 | TGTGCCAGTAGTCCCGGACTAGCGGGAGCCTCCTACGAGCAGTACTTC | CASSPGLAGASYEQYF
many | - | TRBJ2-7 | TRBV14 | TGTGCCAGCAGCCAAACGGAGATGAGCGAGCAGTACTTC | CASSQTEMSEQYF
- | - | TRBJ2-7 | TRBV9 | TGTGCCAGCAGCGTAGGGGGAACGGGGAAATACGAGCAGTACTTC | CASSVGGTGKYEQYF
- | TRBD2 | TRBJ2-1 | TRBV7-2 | TGTGCCAGCGCCCCGGGCGGGAGTAACAATGAGCAGTTCTTC | CASAPGGSNNEQFF
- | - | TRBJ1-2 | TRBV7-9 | TGTGCCAGCAGCTCGACAGTTAACTATGGCTACACCTTC | CASSSTVNYGYTF
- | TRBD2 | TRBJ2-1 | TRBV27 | TGTGCCAGCAGTCCCTTCCAACTAGCGGCCCACAATGAGCAGTTCTTC | CASSPFQLAAHNEQFF
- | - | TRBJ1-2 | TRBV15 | TGTGCCACCAGCATCCGCAGGGCTGGTGGCTACACCTTC | CATSIRRAGGYTF
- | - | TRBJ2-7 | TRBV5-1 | TGCGCCAGCAGCTTTGATGGGACACGCACCTACGAGCAGTACTTC | CASSFDGTRTYEQYF
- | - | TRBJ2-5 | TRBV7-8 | TGTGCCAGCAGCTCGGACAAACTGTTAGAGACCCAGTACTTC | CASSSDKLLETQYF
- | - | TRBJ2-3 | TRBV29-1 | TGCAGCGTTGAAGATGGCATGACATCCGCTAGCACAGATACGCAGTATTTT | CSVEDGMTSASTDTQYF
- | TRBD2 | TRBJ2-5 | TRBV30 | TGTGCCTGGGGACCTGGACTAGAAGAGACCCAGTACTTC | CAWGPGLEETQYF
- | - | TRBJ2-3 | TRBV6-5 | TGTGCCAGCAGTTCAAGGGGAGATACGCAGTATTTT | CASSSRGDTQYF
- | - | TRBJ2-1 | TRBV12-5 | TGTGCTTCTAGACCGACTTACTCTACGCATCCCTACAATGAGCAGTTCTTC | CASRPTYSTHPYNEQFF
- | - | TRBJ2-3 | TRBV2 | TGTGCCAGCAGTTATGACTCGACTCTGGGGCCAGATACGCAGTATTTT | CASSYDSTLGPDTQYF
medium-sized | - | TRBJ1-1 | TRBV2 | TGTGCCAGCAGCCCGCCGGGACTCGAAGCTTTCTTT | CASSPPGLEAFF
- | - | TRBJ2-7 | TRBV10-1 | TGCGCCAGCAGTGGGACAGCCTCCACCTACGAGCAGTACTTC | CASSGTASTYEQYF
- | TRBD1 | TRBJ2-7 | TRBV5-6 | TGTGCCAGCAGCTTCTTGACAGGGGTAGGGTCCTACGAGCAGTACTTC | CASSFLTGVGSYEQYF
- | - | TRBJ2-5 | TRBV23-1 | TGCGCCAGCAGTCAATCTAGATGGGAGGCCCCAGAGACCCAGTACTTC | CASSQSRWEAPETQYF
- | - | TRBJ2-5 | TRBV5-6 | TGTGCCAGCAGCCGAACAGGGTTAGGAGAGACCCAGTACTTC | CASSRTGLGETQYF
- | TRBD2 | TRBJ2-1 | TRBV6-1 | TGTGCCAGCAGGGGACTTGAGCGGGATCAGCAGTTCTTC | CASRGLERDQQFF
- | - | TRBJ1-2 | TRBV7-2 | TGTGCCAGCAGCTTAGTGGCGTTAGAGGGTGGCTACACCTTC | CASSLVALEGGYTF
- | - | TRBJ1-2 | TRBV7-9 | TGTGCCAGCAGCCAGACCCAGGGAAGCTATGGCTACACCTTC | CASSQTQGSYGYTF
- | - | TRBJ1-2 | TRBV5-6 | TGTGCCAGCAGCTTGGCTGGCAGGGCTCACGGCTACACCTTC | CASSLAGRAHGYTF
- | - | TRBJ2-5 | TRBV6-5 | TGTGCCAGCAGCCGTTCTAGAGGGAGGCAGACCCAGTACTTC | CASSRSRGRQTQYF
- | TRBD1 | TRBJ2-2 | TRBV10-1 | TGCGCCAGCAGTGGCGGGACAGGGGTCGGGGAGCTGTTTTTT | CASSGGTGVGELFF
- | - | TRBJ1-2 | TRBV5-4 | TGTGCCAGCAGCTTCCGATCGGGTAACTATGGCTACACCTTC | CASSFRSGNYGYTF
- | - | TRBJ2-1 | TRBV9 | TGTGCCAGCGGAGGCGCCGGGAATGAGCAGTTCTTC | CASGGAGNEQFF
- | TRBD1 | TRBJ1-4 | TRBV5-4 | TGTGCCAGCAGCTTGGCCCACCGGACAGGGGGCGCGGGGAGTGAAAAACTGTTTTTT | CASSLAHRTGGAGSEKLFF
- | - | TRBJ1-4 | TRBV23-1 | TGCGCCAGCAGTCTGGGGGGACGGGAAAAACTGTTTTTT | CASSLGGREKLFF
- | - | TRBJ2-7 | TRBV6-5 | TGTGCCAGCAGCTTCAACAGCGGGTTCTCCTACGAGCAGTACTTC | CASSFNSGFSYEQYF
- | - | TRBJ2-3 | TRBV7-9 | TGTGCCAGCAGCTTCTGGGACTTCCCGGCAGATACGCAGTATTTT | CASSFWDFPADTQYF
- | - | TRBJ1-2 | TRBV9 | TGTGCCAGCAGCGTAGGGGCTGCCCAGGTGGGCTATGGCTACACCTTC | CASSVGAAQVGYGYTF
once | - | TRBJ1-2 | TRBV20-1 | TGCAGTGCTTATAACTATGGCTACACCTTC | CSAYNYGYTF
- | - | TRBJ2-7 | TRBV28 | TGTGCCAGCGGGACATCCACCCCCTACGAGCAGTACTTC | CASGTSTPYEQYF
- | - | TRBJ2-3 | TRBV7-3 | TGTGCCAGCAGCTTAGACTGGGCAGATACGCAGTATTTT | CASSLDWADTQYF
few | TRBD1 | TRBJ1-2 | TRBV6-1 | TGTGCCAGCGGAAACAGGGGCGCTAACTATGGCTACACCTTC | CASGNRGANYGYTF
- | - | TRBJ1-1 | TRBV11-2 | TGTGCCAGCAGCCTAGGGCACCACGAAGCTTTCTTT | CASSLGHHEAFF
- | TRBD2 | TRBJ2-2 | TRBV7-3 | TGTGCCAGCAGCTTATCTAGCGGGGCGACCGGGGAGCTGTTTTTT | CASSLSSGATGELFF
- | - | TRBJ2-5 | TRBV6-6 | TGTGCCAGCAGTTACTCTCGGGAGACCCAGTACTTC | CASSYSRETQYF
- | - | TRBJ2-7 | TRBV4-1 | TGCGCCAGCAGCCTCCCAGGGCGATTCCACGAGCAGTACTTC | CASSLPGRFHEQYF
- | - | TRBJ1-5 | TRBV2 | TGTGCCTCCAAGGGGTTGCCAGGGGTTATCGAGCCCCAGCATTTT | CASKGLPGVIEPQHF
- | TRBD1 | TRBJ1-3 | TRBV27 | TGTGCCAGCAGTACTTCAGGACAGGGGAGTGGAAACACCATATATTTT | CASSTSGQGSGNTIYF
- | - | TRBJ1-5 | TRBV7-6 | TGTGCCAGCAGCTTAGGGGCCGTCTCTTCCAATCAGCCCCAGCATTTT | CASSLGAVSSNQPQHF
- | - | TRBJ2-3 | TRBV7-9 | TGTGCCAGCAGGGGGCCGGTCACAGATACGCAGTATTTT | CASRGPVTDTQYF
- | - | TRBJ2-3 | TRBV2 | TGTGCCAGCAGTGAAGGGGGGGGGCGCACAGATACGCAGTATTTT | CASSEGGGRTDTQYF